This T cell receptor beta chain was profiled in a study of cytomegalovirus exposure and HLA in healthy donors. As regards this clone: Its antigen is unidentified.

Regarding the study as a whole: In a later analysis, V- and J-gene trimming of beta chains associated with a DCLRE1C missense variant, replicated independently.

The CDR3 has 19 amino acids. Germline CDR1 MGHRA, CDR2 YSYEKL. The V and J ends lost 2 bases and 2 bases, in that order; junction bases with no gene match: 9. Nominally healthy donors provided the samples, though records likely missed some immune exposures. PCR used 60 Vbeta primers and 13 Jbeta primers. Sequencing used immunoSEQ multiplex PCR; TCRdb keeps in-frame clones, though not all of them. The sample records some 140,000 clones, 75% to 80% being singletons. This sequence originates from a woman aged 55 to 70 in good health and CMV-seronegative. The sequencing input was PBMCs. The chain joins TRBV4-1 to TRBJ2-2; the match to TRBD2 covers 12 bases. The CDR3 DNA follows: TGCGCCAGCAGCCAATCTTTCCTAGCGGGAGGGCCAAACACCGGGGAGCTGTTTTTT. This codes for CASSQSFLAGGPNTGELFF.